This T cell receptor beta chain came from a study of blood T cell repertoires in COVID-19. Study-level background: Nucleic acid was either cDNA or gDNA, and it came from T cells, B-cell-depleted T cells, or PBMCs.

The authors' processing: Amplified reference gene primers provided the basis for estimating nucleated cell counts. Produced via immunoSEQ multiplex PCR; TCRdb's table is partial and in-frame only. For V, J and clone size, that table is used; D and trimming come from the DNA. Among about 94,000 clones, around three quarters were seen once, and the ten largest hold about 19%. CDR1 MNHEY and CDR2 SMNVEV come from the germline V gene (reference sequence). The ends lost 1 base at V and 3 bases at J; junction bases unmatched: 8. CDR3 size: 18 residues. The chain is built from TRBV27 and TRBJ2-1, with 11 bases aligning to TRBD2. The source of this sequence is a woman aged 80 or over with acute or convalescent COVID-19. The sequencing sample was made of peripheral blood. The DNA of the CDR3 is TGTGCCAGCAGTTTATACGCCCGGGGACTAGCGGACTACAATGAGCAGTTCTTC. Its protein is CASSLYARGLADYNEQFF.